These 18 T cell receptor beta chains were sequenced from one sample in a study of blood T cell repertoires in COVID-19. Libraries were prepared by immunoSEQ multiplex PCR; TCRdb keeps only in-frame clonotypes and omits some of them. The sample contains about 76,000 clones, approximately 88% of which appear only once. The sequenced sample was peripheral blood. The receptors were gathered from a middle-aged man with active COVID-19.

The chain couples TRBV6-5 to TRBJ1-1; tentative D call: TRBD1 (6 bases). CDR3 size: 13 residues. CDR1 and CDR2 (germline): MNHEY, SVGAGI. V dropped 9 bases and J dropped 6 bases, with 17 bases sitting between them. This chain's CDR3 is CASFVQGISEAFF. In nucleotides, the CDR3 is TGTGCCAGTTTTGTACAGGGAATATCTGAAGCTTTCTTT.

Of note for this clone: Mismatch with germline at one junction end may stem from a read error. The V call is TRBV5-6, the J call TRBJ2-7; no firm D call. The CDR3 extends over 14 amino acids. From germline, CDR1 is SGHDT and CDR2 YYEEEE. The CDR3 is CAGSPGLLQYEQYF. The CDR3 DNA follows: TGTGCCGGCAGCCCGGGTCTACTCCAATACGAGCAGTACTTC.

This chain joins TRBV4-3 and TRBJ2-1, with 8 bases identical to TRBD2. V gave up 0 bases and J gave up 3 bases; unmatched junction bases: 1. Germline V lookup: CDR1 LGHNA, CDR2 YSLEER. The CDR3 consists of 15 residues. The CDR3 coding sequence is TGCGCCAGCAGCCAAGAGAGCGGGGGCTACAATGAGCAGTTCTTC. Translating it yields CASSQESGGYNEQFF.

This chain joins TRBV6-5 and TRBJ2-3; TRBD2 might be the D (6 bases). V was shortened by 8 bases and J by 0 bases, with 9 bases between the two germline ends. This CDR3 contains 13 residues. The germline V gene encodes CDR1 MNHEY and CDR2 SVGAGI. CDR3 in DNA: TGTGCCAGCCTCAGCGGGAGCACAGATACGCAGTATTTT. It translates to CASLSGSTDTQYF.

The chain is built from TRBV29-1 and TRBJ1-3; D unresolved. The germline V gene encodes CDR1 SQVTM and CDR2 ANQGSEA. The V end was cut by 0 bases, the J end by 7 bases, with 16 bases between. This CDR3 region has 15 residues. The CDR3 DNA reads as TGCAGCGTTGAAGATCGGCGCGGCGACGGGAACACCATATATTTT. Translated: CSVEDRRGDGNTIYF.

The genes are TRBV27 and TRBJ2-1, with 10 bases aligning to TRBD2. V shed 10 bases, J shed 2 bases, and the junction held 5 bases outside the gene matches. This CDR3 has 14 residues. The germline CDR1 and CDR2 sequences are MNHEY and SMNVEV (reference sequence). This CDR3 is CATITSGAYNEQFF. CDR3 DNA: TGTGCCACCATCACTAGCGGGGCCTACAATGAGCAGTTCTTC.

The chain combines TRBV28 with TRBJ1-3, with 8 bases identical to TRBD1. Germline trimming cut 4 bases from V and 9 bases from J; bases unmatched to any gene: 5. Germline V gene sequence: CDR1 MDHEN, CDR2 SYDVKM. There are 13 residues in the CDR3. The CDR3 sequence: CASSSGQGFTIYF. CDR3 nucleotides: TGTGCCAGCAGTTCTGGACAGGGCTTCACCATATATTTT.

The gene calls are TRBV5-4 and TRBJ2-3; TRBD2 matches at 13 bases. With 6 bases clipped from V and 2 bases from J, the junction kept 15 bases outside the gene matches. This CDR3 comprises 19 residues. Germline-derived CDR1 and CDR2 are SGHNT and YYREEE (reference sequence). CDR3: CASTQVGRLAGGPTDTQYF. CDR3 nucleotide sequence: TGTGCCAGCACCCAGGTTGGGAGACTAGCGGGGGGCCCCACAGATACGCAGTATTTT.

V and J are TRBV21-1 and TRBJ1-1; TRBD1 is taken as the D call from the table, unchecked against the DNA. TRBV21-1 is described as a pseudogene. CDR3 length: 16 residues. CDR3 bases: TGTGCCAGCACCGAACCGACAACTTTTACAGGGTTTGAAGCTTTCTTT. Translation: CASTEPTTFTGFEAFF.

This chain links TRBV28 with TRBJ1-2; possible D gene TRBD1, 5 bases. Germline lookup yields CDR1 MDHEN and CDR2 SYDVKM. Trimming took 6 bases from V and 6 from J, leaving 17 bases between them. This CDR3 spans 14 amino acids. As DNA, the CDR3 is TGTGCCAGCAGCCTCTACCAGGGTATCCATGGCTACACCTTC. It specifies CASSLYQGIHGYTF.

This clone was seen just once. The chain recombines TRBV12-3 or TRBV12-4 with TRBJ1-2; D is unresolved. CDR3 length equals 12 residues. Trimming left V 6 bases short and J 4 bases short, with 9 bases between. CDR3 residues: CASRGRRYGYTF. The CDR3 DNA follows: TGTGCCAGCAGGGGCCGCCGCTATGGCTACACCTTC.

The chain carries TRBV5-5 and TRBJ2-7, with 8 nucleotides matching TRBD2. The CDR3 is 14 amino acids. Unmatched junction bases numbered 6, after V lost 4 bases and J lost 3 bases. Germline-derived CDR1 and CDR2 are SGHKS and YYEKEE (reference sequence). CDR3 loop: CASSPLRGDYEQYF. The CDR3 region has the DNA TGTGCCAGCAGCCCCCTGCGGGGGGACTACGAGCAGTACTTC.

The rearrangement links TRBV30 to TRBJ2-2; a weak D match, TRBD2 (6 bases). The CDR3 is 16 residues long. Per germline, CDR1 GTSNPN and CDR2 SVGIG (reference sequence). V was clipped by 4 bases and J by 4 bases, with 19 bases between them. The CDR3 region has the DNA TGTGCCTGGAAAATCGGCGGGGCCCTATTCACCGGGGAGCTGTTTTTT. Translation: CAWKIGGALFTGELFF. The full variable domain, completed using reference TRBV30 and TRBJ2-2, is SQTIHQWPATLVQPVGSPLSLECTVEGTSNPNLYWYRQAAGRGLQLLFYSVGIGQISSEVPQNLSASRPQDRQFILSSKKLLLSDSGFYLCAWKIGGALFTGELFFGEGSRLTVL.

This chain connects TRBV4-3 to TRBJ2-3; 8 bases agree with TRBD2. The CDR3 contains 16 residues. CDR1 and CDR2 from the germline V gene are LGHNA and YSLEER. Unmatched junction bases numbered 6, after V lost 0 bases and J lost 4 bases. The CDR3 DNA sequence: TGCGCCAGCAGCCAAGATGCGGGGGGCTTCGCAGATACGCAGTATTTT. This translates into CASSQDAGGFADTQYF.

This clone was seen only once. The gene calls are TRBV5-5 and TRBJ2-5; D might be TRBD2 (6 bases). CDR3 size: 15 residues. Germline CDR1 SGHKS, CDR2 YYEKEE (reference sequence). Between the trimmed V and J ends, which lost 0 bases and 7 bases, there was a span of 16 bases. CDR3 sequence reads: CASSLALGGSGTQYF. The CDR3 DNA reads TGTGCCAGCAGCTTGGCCTTGGGGGGATCGGGGACCCAGTACTTC. The variable domain in full, completed from reference TRBV5-5 and TRBJ2-5, reads DAGVTQSPTHLIKTRGQQVTLRCSPISGHKSVSWYQQVLGQGPQFIFQYYEKEERGRGNFPDRFSARQFPNYSSELNVNALLLGDSALYLCASSLALGGSGTQYFGPGTRLLVL.

The chain uses TRBV4-2 and TRBJ2-5; D unclear. Trimming removed 0 bases at V and 5 bases at J, with 10 bases between. The CDR3 has 14 amino acids. The germline V gene has CDR1 LGHNA and CDR2 YNFKEQ. The CDR3: CASSQEVGLETQYF. The CDR3 DNA reads TGTGCCAGCAGCCAAGAAGTGGGCCTGGAGACCCAGTACTTC.

The genes are TRBV5-4 and TRBJ1-4; D might be TRBD1 (5 bases). Trimming stripped 5 bases from V and 0 bases from J, with 11 bases between. The CDR3 is 15 residues long. Germline V gene sequence: CDR1 SGHNT, CDR2 YYREEE (reference sequence). CDR3 protein: CASRKTGATNEKLFF. In DNA, the CDR3 is TGTGCCAGCAGAAAAACAGGAGCAACTAATGAAAAACTGTTTTTT.

The genes are TRBV2 and TRBJ2-2; D not certain. V lost 4 bases and J lost 3, with 12 bases in between. The CDR3 spans 15 residues. Germline V gene data show CDR1 as SNHLY and CDR2 as FYNNEI. The CDR3 DNA reads as TGTGCCAGCAGTGGTACTTCCCCCGACACCGGGGAGCTGTTTTTT. Amino acid sequence: CASSGTSPDTGELFF.